What follows are 26 T cell receptor beta chains derived from one specimen sequenced in a study of cytomegalovirus exposure and HLA in healthy donors. Researchers ran the PCR with 60 Vbeta and 13 Jbeta primers. Measured with immunoSEQ multiplex PCR; TCRdb has only the in-frame clones, and not every one. Seen in this sample are about 96,000 clones; the ten most common clones hold just under 3.5%. Sequencing was carried out using PBMCs. Every receptor here comes from a woman aged 30 to 39 in good health and CMV-seronegative.

The CDR3: CASSLGGGDEQYF. CDR3 in DNA: TGTGCCAGCAGCCTGGGGGGTGGGGACGAGCAGTACTTC. The J gene is TRBJ2-7, the V gene TRBV7-8; D is possibly TRBD2 (6 bases). The germline CDR1 and CDR2 sequences are SGHVS and FQNEAQ. The CDR3 consists of 13 residues. V lost 5 bases to trimming and J lost 5 bases, with 13 bases between them.

V is TRBV6-5 and J is TRBJ1-1, with TRBD1 as a possible D gene (5 bases). Trimming cost V 5 bases and J 1 base, with 14 bases left between them. The germline gives CDR1 MNHEY, CDR2 SVGAGI. This CDR3 has 15 residues. The CDR3 loop reads CASSPLIRGNTEAFF. In DNA form, the CDR3 reads TGTGCCAGCAGTCCCTTGATTAGGGGGAACACTGAAGCTTTCTTT.

The V and J genes are TRBV27 and TRBJ2-3, with D uncertain. The length of the CDR3 is 13 residues. Germline V CDR1 and CDR2: MNHEY, SMNVEV (reference sequence). V shed 2 bases and J shed 4 bases, with 7 bases lying between them. The CDR3 is CASSLDQADTQYF. The CDR3 bases are TGTGCCAGCAGTTTAGATCAGGCAGATACGCAGTATTTT.

The chain employs TRBV28 and TRBJ1-4; 8 positions agree with TRBD1. CDR1 MDHEN and CDR2 SYDVKM come from the germline V gene. The CDR3 sequence is 15 residues long. The J segment lost 4 bases and the V segment lost 5 bases, leaving 6 bases of the junction unmatched. CDR3 in amino acids: CASSKPGQVNEKLFF. The CDR3 DNA is TGTGCCAGCAGTAAACCGGGACAGGTTAATGAAAAACTGTTTTTT.

Notes on this clone: Additional DNA sequences in this sample encode the identical CDR3. The chain combines TRBV11-3 with TRBJ2-7, with 9 bases fitting TRBD1. Unmatched junction bases numbered 3, after V lost 5 bases and J lost 4 bases. This CDR3 has 13 residues. Germline V gene lookup returns CDR1 SGHNT and CDR2 YENEEA. The CDR3 DNA is TGTGCCAGCAGCCTCGACAGGGGGTACGAGCAGTACTTC. Translated, it gives CASSLDRGYEQYF.

The J gene is TRBJ2-1, the V gene TRBV5-4; 7 nucleotides match TRBD2. CDR3 length equals 14 residues. V lost 3 bases, J lost 5 bases, and 5 bases stayed unmatched. CDR1 is SGHNT and CDR2 is YYREEE in the germline V gene (reference sequence). CDR3 sequence: CASSSPTSDNEQFF. The DNA for the CDR3 is TGTGCCAGCAGCTCACCAACTAGCGACAATGAGCAGTTCTTC. Looking up the rest from reference TRBV5-4 and TRBJ2-1 gives the full variable domain: ETGVTQSPTHLIKTRGQQVTLRCSSQSGHNTVSWYQQALGQGPQFIFQYYREEENGRGNFPPRFSGLQFPNYSSELNVNALELDDSALYLCASSSPTSDNEQFFGPGTRLTVL.

The V and J genes are TRBV28 and TRBJ1-1; D gene uncertain. V was cut by 5 bases and J by 9 bases, with 22 bases left in between. CDR1 is MDHEN, CDR2 SYDVKM, per germline. CDR3 length: 15 residues. The DNA of the CDR3 is TGTGCCAGCAGTCGCCCATACGACCTGAGGAGGCAAGCTTTCTTT. This codes for CASSRPYDLRRQAFF.

The J gene is TRBJ1-5, the V gene TRBV28; possible D gene TRBD1, 6 bases. V lost 4 bases and J 5 bases, leaving 12 bases between the germline ends. CDR1 is MDHEN and CDR2 is SYDVKM in the germline V gene. CDR3 length equals 14 residues. CDR3 sequence (DNA): TGTGCCAGCAGTTCAGCGGGGGCTTATCAGCCCCAGCATTTT. Translated, it gives CASSSAGAYQPQHF. The variable domain in full, with the rest retrieved from reference TRBV28 and TRBJ1-5, is DVKVTQSSRYLVKRTGEKVFLECVQDMDHENMFWYRQDPGLGLRLIYFSYDVKMKEKGDIPEGYSVSREKKERFSLILESASTNQTSMYLCASSSAGAYQPQHFGDGTRLSIL.

The CDR3 here is CASSLGPQGYYGYTF. DNA for the CDR3: TGTGCCAGCAGCTTAGGACCACAGGGTTACTATGGCTACACCTTC. This chain uses TRBV7-6 with TRBJ1-2; the D gene is possibly TRBD1 (6 bases). CDR3 length: 15 residues. The germline V gene has CDR1 SGHVS and CDR2 FNYEAQ. Trimming removed 1 base at V and 3 bases at J, with 12 bases between.

The J gene is TRBJ1-5, the V gene TRBV7-9; D is possibly TRBD1 (6 bases). This CDR3 is 16 amino acids long. Trimming pared 4 bases from V and 0 bases from J, leaving 13 bases between. CDR1 is SEHNR and CDR2 is FQNEAQ in the germline V gene (reference sequence). The chain's CDR3 is CASSSGQTYSNQPQHF. In nucleotides, the CDR3 is TGTGCCAGCAGCTCCGGACAGACCTATAGCAATCAGCCCCAGCATTTT.

V is TRBV4-1 and J is TRBJ2-3; 7 nucleotides line up with TRBD2. The V gene end was trimmed by 0 bases and the J gene end by 3 bases; junction bases not matched to a gene: 18. CDR1 and CDR2 (germline): MGHRA, YSYEKL. The CDR3 has 20 amino acids. This chain's CDR3 is CASSQDQRAPSGGSTDTQYF. The CDR3 DNA follows: TGCGCCAGCAGCCAAGATCAGCGGGCCCCGTCTGGCGGGAGTACAGATACGCAGTATTTT.

The chain employs TRBV6-5 and TRBJ1-2; TRBD1 aligns across 7 bases. The length of the CDR3 is 12 residues. CDR1 and CDR2 from the germline V gene are MNHEY and SVGAGI. The ends lost 6 bases at V and 5 bases at J; junction bases unmatched: 3. DNA of the CDR3: TGTGCCAGCAGACAGGGGAGGTATGGCTACACCTTC. Amino acid sequence: CASRQGRYGYTF.

This chain uses TRBV11-2 with TRBJ2-7; 7 nucleotides agree with TRBD2. CDR1 and CDR2 (germline): SGHAT, FQNNGV. The CDR3 sequence is 14 residues long. With V trimmed by 4 bases and J by 1 base, 4 bases remained unmatched. The CDR3 protein is CASSSGTNSYEQYF. CDR3 DNA sequence: TGTGCCAGCAGCTCCGGGACTAATTCCTACGAGCAGTACTTC.

The gene calls are TRBV28 and TRBJ1-2, with 7 positions matching TRBD1. The V gene's germline CDR1 is MDHEN and CDR2 SYDVKM. V lost 5 bases and J lost 2; bases outside the gene matches: 2. This CDR3 is built from 13 residues. For the CDR3, the DNA is TGTGCCAGCAGTCGGGGACAGAACTATGGCTACACCTTC. Its translation is CASSRGQNYGYTF.

The rearrangement uses TRBV6-5 and TRBJ1-3; D might be TRBD1 (5 bases). The ends were cut back, 5 bases at V and 2 bases at J, with 13 bases in the middle. Germline V gene data show CDR1 as MNHEY and CDR2 as SVGAGI. This CDR3 region has 15 residues. CDR3 sequence reads: CASSAGRGTGNTIYF. DNA for the CDR3: TGTGCCAGCAGTGCGGGACGGGGGACTGGAAACACCATATATTTT.

This chain links TRBV9 with TRBJ1-3; possible D gene TRBD1, 6 bases. Germline V gene sequence: CDR1 SGDLS, CDR2 YYNGEE. Trimming took off 0 bases at V and 0 bases at J, with 7 bases between the two ends. The CDR3 length is 15 residues. CDR3 amino acids: CASSVGTASGNTIYF. CDR3 coding DNA: TGTGCCAGCAGCGTAGGGACAGCCTCTGGAAACACCATATATTTT. Filled out from reference TRBV9 and TRBJ1-3, the complete variable domain reads DSGVTQTPKHLITATGQRVTLRCSPRSGDLSVYWYQQSLDQGLQFLIQYYNGEERAKGNILERFSAQQFPDLHSELNLSSLELGDSALYFCASSVGTASGNTIYFGEGSWLTVV.

The CDR3 nucleotides are TGCGCCAGCAGGGGGTCGGGGGGCTCGTACGAGCAGTACTTC. It codes for CASRGSGGSYEQYF. This sequence joins TRBV5-1 and TRBJ2-7; D is possibly TRBD2 (7 bases). V lost 5 bases to trimming and J lost 4 bases, with 16 bases between them. The CDR3 contains 14 residues. Germline V gene sequence: CDR1 SGHRS, CDR2 YFSETQ.

The chain uses TRBV28 and TRBJ2-6; TRBD2 is a possible D gene (6 bases). Germline assignment: CDR1 MDHEN and CDR2 SYDVKM. Trimming removed 6 bases at V and 0 bases at J, with 18 bases between. The CDR3 totals 18 residues. In DNA, the CDR3 is TGTGCCAGCAGCCGACCGGCCGCGGGGAACTCTGGGGCCAACGTCCTGACTTTC. Protein product: CASSRPAAGNSGANVLTF.

The chain employs TRBV10-3 and TRBJ2-7, with TRBD1 identical over 10 bases. The CDR3 loop spans 16 amino acids. Germline V gene sequence: CDR1 ENHRY, CDR2 SYGVKD. Trimming at V came to 5 bases and at J to 2 bases, leaving 9 bases not matched to a gene. CDR3 sequence reads: CAISPSRTGGAYEQYF. CDR3 nucleotide sequence: TGTGCCATCAGTCCTAGCAGGACAGGGGGTGCCTACGAGCAGTACTTC.

The chain carries TRBV15 and TRBJ2-3; tentatively, D is TRBD1 (6 bases). V was trimmed by 3 bases and J by 4 bases, leaving 11 bases between them. The germline gives CDR1 LNHNV, CDR2 YYDKDF (reference sequence). The CDR3 is 14 amino acids. The CDR3: CATSSPSGADTQYF. Here the CDR3 DNA reads TGTGCCACCAGCAGCCCGTCAGGGGCAGATACGCAGTATTTT.

This chain connects TRBV9 to TRBJ1-1; tentatively, D is TRBD1 (6 bases). The CDR3 is 14 amino acids. V lost 0 bases to trimming and J lost 4 bases, with 10 bases between them. CDR1 is SGDLS and CDR2 is YYNGEE in the germline V gene. CDR3 DNA: TGTGCCAGCAGCGTAGAAGGGGGAAGCACTGAAGCTTTCTTT. This sequence encodes CASSVEGGSTEAFF.

The chain recombines TRBV30 with TRBJ1-1; D ambiguous. Trimming left V 5 bases short and J 5 bases short, with 9 bases between. CDR3 size: 11 residues. Germline V gene lookup returns CDR1 GTSNPN and CDR2 SVGIG (reference sequence). CDR3 amino acids: CAWRSLTEAFF. CDR3 DNA sequence: TGTGCCTGGCGGAGTTTGACTGAAGCTTTCTTT.

The V and J genes are TRBV10-3 and TRBJ1-5; no definite D call. Germline V gives CDR1 ENHRY, CDR2 SYGVKD. The CDR3 runs to 13 residues. The V gene lost 5 bases and the J gene lost 9 bases, with 14 bases spanning the gap. CDR3: CAISKEASWPQHF. The DNA for the CDR3 is TGTGCCATCAGTAAAGAGGCGTCCTGGCCCCAGCATTTT.

The chain uses TRBV7-2 and TRBJ1-5; D possibly corresponds to TRBD1 (5 bases). The ends were cut back, 1 base at V and 2 bases at J, with 9 bases in the middle. CDR3 length equals 15 residues. From germline, CDR1 is SGHTA and CDR2 FQGNSA. Here the CDR3 DNA reads TGTGCCAGCAGCTTAGTGGGGGGGGGCAATCAGCCCCAGCATTTT. Its translation: CASSLVGGGNQPQHF.

The rearrangement links TRBV5-8 to TRBJ2-3; 7 bases match TRBD2. Germline V lookup: CDR1 SGHTS, CDR2 YDEGEE. The CDR3 has 17 residues. V dropped 2 bases and J dropped 3; count of bases not matched to a gene: 12. CDR3 residues: CASSLTGPFGGTDTQYF. Written as DNA, the CDR3 is TGTGCCAGCAGCTTAACGGGGCCGTTCGGGGGGACAGATACGCAGTATTTT.

V is TRBV5-4 and J is TRBJ1-5, with D uncertain. V lost 0 bases to trimming and J lost 8 bases, with 6 bases between them. Germline-derived CDR1 and CDR2 are SGHNT and YYREEE (reference sequence). This CDR3 has 12 amino acids. As DNA, the CDR3 is TGTGCCAGCAGCTTGGACTCGGAGCCCCAGCATTTT. It is translated as CASSLDSEPQHF.